These 9 T cell receptor beta chains originate from one sample sequenced in a study of shared clonotypes between healthy human individuals. Libraries were prepared by immunoSEQ multiplex PCR; TCRdb keeps only in-frame clonotypes and omits some of them. Altogether around 2,000,000 clones are present, more than 85% being singletons, with the ten largest covering around 1.7%. CD45RO-negative CD8 cells positively selected for CCR7 made up the naive population, which excluded terminally differentiated effector memory CD45RA+ cells. Sequences were obtained from naive CD8+ T cells from PBMCs. The receptors stem from a young man in good health. Some clones in this sample may be carry-over from other donors' samples.

The chain is built from TRBV7-2 and TRBJ1-4, with 7 bases that match TRBD1. Trimming removed 4 bases from V and 4 bases from J; junction bases left unmatched: 6. This CDR3 is built from 15 residues. CDR1 and CDR2 from the germline V gene are SGHTA and FQGNSA. This CDR3 reads CASSSRTGLNEKLFF. The DNA of the CDR3 is TGTGCCAGCAGCTCCCGGACAGGACTTAATGAAAAACTGTTTTTT.

This clone was seen once. V usage is TRBV28 and J usage is TRBJ2-7, with TRBD1 matching 10 bases. The CDR3 contains 15 residues. J gave up 4 bases and V 2 bases, and 5 bases lay outside the gene matches. Per germline, CDR1 MDHEN and CDR2 SYDVKM. CDR3 in DNA: TGTGCCAGCAGTTTAGGGAAGGGACAGGGGTACGAGCAGTACTTC. It codes for CASSLGKGQGYEQYF.

Concerning this clone: A junction boundary mismatches the germline segment, possibly from a read error. Here the CDR3 reads CASSIDSGTGTYRYTF. Written as DNA, the CDR3 is TGTGCCAGTAGTATAGACTCCGGGACAGGGACCTATCGCTACACCTTC. The V and J genes are TRBV19 and TRBJ1-2; 9 nucleotides line up with TRBD1. There are 16 residues in the CDR3. Germline V gene data show CDR1 as LNHDA and CDR2 as SQIVND (reference sequence). The whole variable domain, remainder taken from reference TRBV19 and TRBJ1-2, is DGGITQSPKYLFRKEGQNVTLSCEQNLNHDAMYWYRQDPGQGLRLIYYSQIVNDFQKGDIAEGYSVSREKKESFPLTVTSAQKNPTAFYLCASSIDSGTGTYRYTFGSGTRLTVV.

V usage is TRBV6-1 and J usage is TRBJ1-1; 10 bases are a match to TRBD1. This CDR3 contains 18 residues. The ends lost 2 bases at V and 2 bases at J; junction bases unmatched: 11. Germline CDR1 and CDR2: MNHNS and SASEGT. The CDR3 nucleotides read TGTGCCAGCAGTGAATGGGGGAGTGGGACAGGGGTCAACACTGAAGCTTTCTTT. This sequence encodes CASSEWGSGTGVNTEAFF.

The rearrangement uses TRBV29-1 and TRBJ1-2; D is unclear. The CDR3 has 13 residues. The germline V gene has CDR1 SQVTM and CDR2 ANQGSEA. The ends were cut back, 2 bases at V and 5 bases at J, with 12 bases in the middle. In DNA, the CDR3 is TGCAGCGTTGAAACCAAGGGATTTTATGGCTACACCTTC. It translates to CSVETKGFYGYTF.

This chain joins TRBV9 and TRBJ2-5; weak D call: TRBD1 (5 bases). Germline V gene data show CDR1 as SGDLS and CDR2 as YYNGEE. The CDR3 runs to 14 residues. V was shortened by 3 bases and J by 5 bases, with 14 bases between the two germline ends. The DNA of the CDR3 is TGTGCCAGCAGCGAATCAGGGTCACGGGAGACCCAGTACTTC. Its protein is CASSESGSRETQYF.

This clone was detected only once. This rearrangement joins TRBV2 to TRBJ1-2; 8 bases are shared with TRBD1. Germline CDR1 is SNHLY and CDR2 is FYNNEI. The CDR3 is 14 residues long. The J segment lost 2 bases and the V segment lost 5 bases, leaving 4 bases of the junction unmatched. The CDR3 protein is CASSLTGVNYGYTF. For the CDR3, the DNA is TGTGCCAGCAGTCTGACAGGGGTGAACTATGGCTACACCTTC.

Here the CDR3 reads CSSNEGYNEQFF. The DNA for the CDR3 is TGCAGCTCCAATGAGGGGTACAATGAGCAGTTCTTC. This chain uses TRBV29-1 with TRBJ2-1; the D call may be TRBD1 or TRBD2 (5 bases each). Trimming took off 8 bases at V and 4 bases at J, with 12 bases between the two ends. This CDR3 spans 12 amino acids. Germline CDR1 reads SQVTM; CDR2 reads ANQGSEA.

V and J are TRBV7-9 and TRBJ2-7, with 7 bases lining up with TRBD1. Germline loops: CDR1 SEHNR, CDR2 FQNEAQ (reference sequence). The CDR3 totals 15 residues. Losses at the gene ends were 2 bases for V and 3 bases for J; bases not matched to a gene: 7. CDR3 DNA sequence: TGTGCCAGCAGCTTACCCGGACAGGTTCACTACGAGCAGTACTTC. Protein product: CASSLPGQVHYEQYF.